The 31 T cell receptor beta chains below were found in one sample sequenced in a study of blood T cell repertoires in COVID-19. The assay was immunoSEQ multiplex PCR, and TCRdb's table has in-frame clones only and misses some. The table records 150,000 to 200,000 clones, 85% to 90% of them present only once. Sequencing was done on a sample of peripheral blood. These receptors were collected from a man aged 65 to 85 with active or convalescent COVID-19.

The chain links TRBV6-5 to TRBJ2-7; a possible D gene is TRBD1 (6 bases). From germline, CDR1 is MNHEY and CDR2 SVGAGI. This CDR3 region has 14 residues. V lost 3 bases to trimming and J lost 2 bases, with 11 bases between them. Here the CDR3 DNA reads TGTGCCAGCAGTTATACGGACAGCGCCTACGAGCAGTACTTC. Translation gives CASSYTDSAYEQYF.

This chain uses TRBV19 with TRBJ1-5, with D unclear. V was trimmed by 2 bases and J by 5 bases, leaving 10 bases between them. The CDR3 extends over 14 amino acids. Per the germline V gene, CDR1 is LNHDA and CDR2 is SQIVND (reference sequence). CDR3 region: CASSIKTGDQPQHF. CDR3 sequence (DNA): TGTGCCAGTAGTATAAAGACGGGAGATCAGCCCCAGCATTTT.

The V and J genes are TRBV15 and TRBJ1-1; D might be TRBD1 (6 bases). The CDR3 is made up of 13 amino acids. V lost 1 base and J 4 bases, leaving 7 bases between the germline ends. Germline V gene lookup returns CDR1 LNHNV and CDR2 YYDKDF (reference sequence). The CDR3 region is CATSRGGGTEAFF. The CDR3 nucleotides read TGTGCCACCAGCAGAGGAGGGGGCACTGAAGCTTTCTTT. The variable domain in full, completed from reference TRBV15 and TRBJ1-1, reads DAMVIQNPRYQVTQFGKPVTLSCSQTLNHNVMYWYQQKSSQAPKLLFHYYDKDFNNEADTPDNFQSRRPNTSFCFLDIRSPGLGDTAMYLCATSRGGGTEAFFGQGTRLTVV.

The chain has TRBV7-9 and TRBJ2-5; 7 positions match TRBD2. The CDR3 covers 14 residues. Trimming took 5 bases from V and 4 from J; bases not matched to a gene: 7. Germline lookup yields CDR1 SEHNR and CDR2 FQNEAQ (reference sequence). The CDR3 loop is CASSQDLAGETQYF. The CDR3 DNA is TGTGCCAGCAGCCAAGACTTAGCGGGAGAGACCCAGTACTTC. Filled out from reference TRBV7-9 and TRBJ2-5, the complete variable domain reads DTGVSQNPRHKITKRGQNVTFRCDPISEHNRLYWYRQTLGQGPEFLTYFQNEAQLEKSRLLSDRFSAERPKGSFSTLEIQRTEQGDSAMYLCASSQDLAGETQYFGPGTRLLVL.

CDR3 loop: CASSINIGGDYGYTF. In DNA form, the CDR3 reads TGTGCCAGTAGTATAAATATAGGGGGAGACTATGGCTACACCTTC. This sequence joins TRBV19 and TRBJ1-2, with D perhaps matching TRBD1 (6 bases). V was trimmed by 2 bases and J by 3 bases, leaving 13 bases between them. Germline lookup yields CDR1 LNHDA and CDR2 SQIVND (reference sequence). The CDR3 runs 15 residues.

The table lists this clone with a count of one. The V and J genes are TRBV19 and TRBJ1-5; TRBD1 matches 7 bases. Germline assignment: CDR1 LNHDA and CDR2 SQIVND (reference sequence). Unmatched junction bases numbered 10, after V lost 2 bases and J lost 6 bases. This CDR3 is built from 16 residues. CDR3 nucleotide sequence: TGTGCCAGTAGTATAAGGGACAGCCCAGCGGGTCAGCCCCAGCATTTT. Protein: CASSIRDSPAGQPQHF.

V gene TRBV2 combines with J gene TRBJ1-1; 8 bases map to TRBD1. The CDR3 runs 15 residues. V lost 5 bases to trimming and J lost 0 bases; unmatched junction nucleotides: 5. CDR1 SNHLY and CDR2 FYNNEI come from the germline V gene. DNA of the CDR3: TGTGCCAGCAGTTCCGGGACAGGTCTGAACACTGAAGCTTTCTTT. Translating gives CASSSGTGLNTEAFF.

The chain joins TRBV9 to TRBJ2-2; D is uncertain. The V gene's germline CDR1 is SGDLS and CDR2 YYNGEE. V was cut by 3 bases and J by 6 bases, with 9 bases left in between. The CDR3 is 13 residues long. CDR3 bases: TGTGCCAGCAGCGCCCTCAACTCCGGGGAGCTGTTTTTT. As protein: CASSALNSGELFF.

The chain joins TRBV6-6 to TRBJ2-5; 10 nucleotides line up with TRBD2. With V trimmed by 0 bases and J by 2 bases, 3 bases remained unmatched. Germline V gene data show CDR1 as MNHNY and CDR2 as SVGAGI (reference sequence). CDR3 length: 16 amino acids. CDR3 sequence: CASSYSATSGQETQYF. In DNA, the CDR3 is TGTGCCAGCAGTTACTCGGCGACTAGCGGGCAAGAGACCCAGTACTTC.

This chain uses TRBV6-5 with TRBJ1-3; D is undetermined. CDR1 MNHEY and CDR2 SVGAGI come from the germline V gene. This CDR3 region has 13 residues. Trimming cost V 4 bases and J 4 bases, with 8 bases left between them. The CDR3 coding sequence is TGTGCCAGCAGTTTTAGGCGGGGAAACACCATATATTTT. Its protein is CASSFRRGNTIYF.

The chain links TRBV25-1 to TRBJ1-3; D is possibly TRBD1 (5 bases). The V end lost 7 bases, the J end lost 0 bases, and 10 bases lay between the germline ends. The CDR3 extends over 14 amino acids. Germline V CDR1 and CDR2: MGHDK, SYGVNS. In DNA form, the CDR3 reads TGTGCCAGCACCTATGACAGCTCTGGAAACACCATATATTTT. Protein sequence: CASTYDSSGNTIYF.

The rearrangement links TRBV4-3 to TRBJ2-6; 7 bases fit TRBD1. The J segment lost 0 bases and the V segment lost 3 bases, leaving 2 bases of the junction unmatched. Germline V gene lookup returns CDR1 LGHNA and CDR2 YSLEER. The CDR3 totals 16 residues. CDR3 sequence reads: CASSQGDSSGANVLTF. CDR3 DNA sequence: TGCGCCAGCAGCCAGGGGGACAGCTCTGGGGCCAACGTCCTGACTTTC.

The chain couples TRBV5-1 to TRBJ2-7; 12 bases fit TRBD2. Germline values: CDR1 SGHRS, CDR2 YFSETQ. V trimming: 2 bases; J trimming: 0 bases; junction bases outside the gene matches: 3. CDR3 length: 16 amino acids. CDR3 region: CASSFGTSGYSYEQYF. DNA for the CDR3: TGCGCCAGCAGCTTTGGGACTAGCGGGTACTCCTACGAGCAGTACTTC. The full variable domain, its missing parts supplied by reference TRBV5-1 and TRBJ2-7, is KAGVTQTPRYLIKTRGQQVTLSCSPISGHRSVSWYQQTPGQGLQFLFEYFSETQRNKGNFPGRFSGRQFSNSRSEMNVSTLELGDSALYLCASSFGTSGYSYEQYFGPGTRLTVT.

The CDR3 sequence is CASSYSRTYEQYF. Here the CDR3 DNA reads TGTGCCAGCAGTTACAGCCGTACCTACGAGCAGTACTTC. The chain carries TRBV6-2 or TRBV6-3 and TRBJ2-7; D unclear. There are 13 residues in the CDR3. V was shortened by 2 bases and J by 2 bases, with 7 bases between the two germline ends. Germline CDR1 reads MNHEY; CDR2 reads SVGEGT.

The chain links TRBV9 to TRBJ2-7; D might be TRBD2 (7 bases). V was clipped by 4 bases and J by 5 bases, with 19 bases between them. The CDR3 sequence is 15 residues long. The germline gives CDR1 SGDLS, CDR2 YYNGEE. CDR3 nucleotide sequence: TGTGCCAGCAGCCAAGGGGGGGCCATTCCCCACGAGCAGTACTTC. Encoded protein: CASSQGGAIPHEQYF. The whole variable domain, remainder taken from reference TRBV9 and TRBJ2-7, is DSGVTQTPKHLITATGQRVTLRCSPRSGDLSVYWYQQSLDQGLQFLIQYYNGEERAKGNILERFSAQQFPDLHSELNLSSLELGDSALYFCASSQGGAIPHEQYFGPGTRLTVT.

The chain employs TRBV27 and TRBJ2-1, with TRBD2 identical over 11 bases. Per the germline V gene, CDR1 is MNHEY and CDR2 is SMNVEV (reference sequence). This CDR3 is 16 amino acids long. J lost 4 bases, V lost 6 bases, and 8 bases had no gene match. CDR3 in DNA: TGTGCCAGCAGCCGAATAGCGGGGGGGAAGTACAATGAGCAGTTCTTC. Amino acid sequence: CASSRIAGGKYNEQFF.

The CDR3 nucleotides read TGTGCCAGCTCACCAAGACTCCTTACCTCCAACTATGGCTACACCTTC. The encoded protein is CASSPRLLTSNYGYTF. The gene calls are TRBV18 and TRBJ1-2; D is ambiguous. V was pared by 2 bases and J by 2 bases, with 15 bases between. This CDR3 has 16 amino acids. CDR1 KGHSH and CDR2 LQKENI come from the germline V gene.

The chain joins TRBV11-3 to TRBJ1-1; D unresolved. The V gene's germline CDR1 is SGHNT and CDR2 YENEEA. The CDR3 covers 14 residues. With 3 bases removed from V and 6 bases from J, the gap between germline ends came to 14 bases. The CDR3 reads CASSFAYGEAEAFF. The CDR3, as DNA: TGTGCCAGCAGCTTCGCGTACGGGGAGGCTGAAGCTTTCTTT.

The chain couples TRBV5-5 to TRBJ2-1, with 11 bases aligning to TRBD2. The CDR3 loop spans 16 amino acids. In germline, CDR1 is SGHKS, CDR2 YYEKEE (reference sequence). Losses at the gene ends were 4 bases for V and 9 bases for J; bases not matched to a gene: 12. The CDR3 loop is CASSDHPLAGEAEQFF. In DNA, the CDR3 is TGTGCCAGCAGCGACCACCCACTAGCGGGGGAGGCTGAGCAGTTCTTC.

This chain connects TRBV5-1 to TRBJ2-1; 10 bases fit TRBD2. In germline, CDR1 is SGHRS, CDR2 YFSETQ. Germline trimming cut 4 bases from V and 3 bases from J; bases unmatched to any gene: 16. The CDR3 extends over 19 amino acids. CDR3 loop: CASSPGSSSGGALYNEQFF. As DNA, the CDR3 is TGCGCCAGCAGCCCAGGGAGCTCCAGCGGGGGGGCCCTCTACAATGAGCAGTTCTTC. Full variable domain (remainder filled in from reference TRBV5-1 and TRBJ2-1): KAGVTQTPRYLIKTRGQQVTLSCSPISGHRSVSWYQQTPGQGLQFLFEYFSETQRNKGNFPGRFSGRQFSNSRSEMNVSTLELGDSALYLCASSPGSSSGGALYNEQFFGPGTRLTVL.

The chain uses TRBV3-1 (or the pseudogene TRBV3-2) and TRBJ2-7; D might be TRBD2 (5 bases). Between the trimmed V and J ends, which lost 3 bases and 2 bases, there was a span of 11 bases. Germline V lookup: CDR1 LGHDT, CDR2 YNNKEL (reference sequence). The CDR3 totals 14 residues. The DNA of the CDR3 is TGTGCCAGCAGCCACTCGCGGGCCCCCTACGAGCAGTACTTC. Its translation is CASSHSRAPYEQYF.

The chain carries TRBV12-3 or TRBV12-4 and TRBJ2-2; D gene ambiguous. V was pared by 6 bases and J by 8 bases, with 7 bases between. The CDR3 contains 11 residues. The CDR3 region is CASRRVGELFF. The CDR3 DNA is TGTGCCAGCAGACGGGTTGGGGAGCTGTTTTTT.

The chain combines TRBV11-3 with TRBJ2-7; weak D call: TRBD2 (5 bases). V was clipped by 1 base and J by 2 bases, with 9 bases between them. Looked up from germline, CDR1 is SGHNT and CDR2 is YENEEA. CDR3 length equals 14 residues. CDR3 sequence reads: CASSLGGSAYEQYF. The DNA for the CDR3 is TGTGCCAGCAGCTTAGGAGGGAGTGCCTACGAGCAGTACTTC.

The chain combines TRBV18 with TRBJ2-5; TRBD2 is a possible D gene (5 bases). The CDR3 length is 17 residues. Germline CDR1 is KGHSH and CDR2 is LQKENI. The germline V and J ends were trimmed by 1 base and 3 bases, with 18 bases remaining between them. The DNA of the CDR3 is TGTGCCAGCTCACCACGTTCCCTAGCTGGGAGAGAAGAGACCCAGTACTTC. It is translated as CASSPRSLAGREETQYF.

The chain uses TRBV11-2 and TRBJ2-6; tentative D call: TRBD1 (6 bases). Germline assignment: CDR1 SGHAT and CDR2 FQNNGV. The CDR3 totals 16 residues. V was clipped by 6 bases and J by 0 bases, with 12 bases between them. The CDR3 sequence: CASRLGQSSGANVLTF. The CDR3 DNA is TGTGCCAGCAGGTTGGGACAAAGCTCTGGGGCCAACGTCCTGACTTTC.

The chain carries TRBV28 and TRBJ1-2, with 7 bases that match TRBD1. CDR1 is MDHEN, CDR2 SYDVKM, per germline. This CDR3 has 15 amino acids. V lost 2 bases, J lost 2 bases, and 5 bases stayed unmatched. The CDR3: CASSLMVRGNYGYTF. CDR3 DNA sequence: TGTGCCAGCAGTTTAATGGTCAGGGGGAACTATGGCTACACCTTC.

The chain combines TRBV5-1 with TRBJ2-7; 11 bases map to TRBD1. There are 15 residues in the CDR3. J gave up 3 bases and V 4 bases, and 6 bases lay outside the gene matches. Germline V CDR1 and CDR2: SGHRS, YFSETQ. DNA of the CDR3: TGCGCCAGCAGCCCGGGACAGGGGGGGATCTACGAGCAGTACTTC. Protein sequence: CASSPGQGGIYEQYF.

The rearrangement joins TRBV24-1 to TRBJ1-5; TRBD1 agrees at 8 bases. Per germline, CDR1 KGHDR and CDR2 SFDVKD. The CDR3 sequence is 16 residues long. J lost 2 bases, V lost 4 bases, and 6 bases had no gene match. CDR3 residues: CATSDSDRGGNQPQHF. The CDR3 nucleotides are TGTGCCACCAGTGACAGCGACAGGGGTGGCAATCAGCCCCAGCATTTT.

The CDR3 region has the DNA TGTGCCAGCAGGACTAGCGGGAGATACGAGCAGTACTTC. Translation gives CASRTSGRYEQYF. The genes are TRBV28 and TRBJ2-7; 12 bases align to TRBD2. Germline trimming cut 6 bases from V and 4 bases from J; bases unmatched to any gene: 1. Looked up from germline, CDR1 is MDHEN and CDR2 is SYDVKM. The CDR3 runs 13 residues.

The chain employs TRBV2 and TRBJ1-5; D might be TRBD1 (6 bases). V shed 4 bases and J shed 10 bases, with 14 bases lying between them. CDR1 and CDR2 (germline): SNHLY, FYNNEI. This CDR3 is 13 amino acids long. In DNA, the CDR3 is TGTGCCAGCAGTGGGAACAGGGACGGACCCCAGCATTTT. Protein sequence: CASSGNRDGPQHF.

The sample holds one count of this clone. The rearrangement joins TRBV28 to TRBJ1-5; possible D gene TRBD1, 6 bases. V was clipped by 6 bases and J by 10 bases, with 16 bases between them. Germline CDR1 and CDR2: MDHEN and SYDVKM. CDR3 size: 13 residues. CDR3 region: CASRSTGFRPQHF. CDR3 bases: TGTGCCAGCAGATCCACAGGGTTTAGACCCCAGCATTTT.